Below, 22 T cell receptor beta chains from the same sample are listed, as sequenced in a study of T cell repertoires in cytomegalovirus infection. Their recognized antigens are unknown. TCRdb ran MiXCR on the reads and lists one entry per CDR3 protein. The sample records about 920,000 distinct CDR3 sequences, 30% to 40% being singletons. Specimen: cultured CD8+ T cells from PBMCs, collected from culture after CMV antigen stimulation. All receptors come from a human donor in good health (CMV status not recorded). Some clones in this sample may be carry-over from other donors' samples.

This clonotype was seen only a few times. V usage is TRBV27 and J usage is TRBJ2-1; a possible D gene is TRBD2 (7 bases). Per the germline V gene, CDR1 is MNHEY and CDR2 is SMNVEV (reference sequence). The CDR3 has 15 amino acids. Trimming left V 2 bases short and J 7 bases short, with 15 bases between. CDR3 sequence: CASSLGGGPGNEQFF. The CDR3 DNA reads TGTGCCAGCAGTTTAGGGGGGGGGCCGGGAAATGAGCAGTTCTTC.

This clonotype was observed at least ten times. This rearrangement joins TRBV7-2 to TRBJ2-3; a weak D match, TRBD2 (5 bases). There are 12 residues in the CDR3. CDR1 SGHTA and CDR2 FQGNSA come from the germline V gene. Trimming removed 7 bases at V and 4 bases at J, with 9 bases between. This CDR3 reads CASTGRADTQYF. The CDR3 nucleotides are TGTGCCAGCACCGGGCGGGCAGATACGCAGTATTTT.

The chain is built from TRBV12-3 or TRBV12-4 and TRBJ1-6; D gene ambiguous. The CDR3 covers 13 residues. V was trimmed by 6 bases and J by 9 bases, leaving 12 bases between them. The CDR3 region is CASSSGRISPLHF. The CDR3 DNA reads TGTGCCAGCAGCTCAGGACGGATTTCACCCCTCCACTTT.

This clonotype came up a few times. The V call is TRBV28, the J call TRBJ1-5; D not resolved. Germline V CDR1 and CDR2: MDHEN, SYDVKM. The CDR3 extends over 14 amino acids. V lost 6 bases and J 0 bases, leaving 9 bases between the germline ends. CDR3 nucleotides: TGTGCCAGCAGACCAACTAGTAGCAATCAGCCCCAGCATTTT. Translation gives CASRPTSSNQPQHF.

Worth noting for this clonotype: This could be a read error, since a much larger clone is one nucleotide away. J is TRBJ2-7 and V is TRBV7-9; D gene uncertain. CDR3 size: 14 residues. Germline-derived CDR1 and CDR2 are SEHNR and FQNEAQ (reference sequence). CDR3 bases: TGTGCCAGCAGCCTGGACGGGTTCTCCTACAAGCAGTACGTC. Residues: CASSLDGFSYKQYV.

This chain links TRBV7-9 with TRBJ2-1; D unclear. CDR3 length equals 16 residues. Germline loops: CDR1 SEHNR, CDR2 FQNEAQ (reference sequence). V was cut by 3 bases and J by 8 bases, with 20 bases left in between. For the CDR3, the DNA is TGTGCCAGCAGCTTCAAGGCAGCCAGCCTCGGCGATGAGCAGTTCTTC. Amino acids: CASSFKAASLGDEQFF.

The chain couples TRBV10-3 to TRBJ2-1, with a possible D match to TRBD1 (6 bases). The CDR3 covers 13 residues. The germline CDR1 and CDR2 sequences are ENHRY and SYGVKD. Between the trimmed V and J ends, which lost 0 bases and 9 bases, there was a span of 9 bases. The CDR3 protein is CAISESRDTEQFF. The CDR3 nucleotides read TGTGCCATCAGTGAGTCCCGGGACACTGAGCAGTTCTTC.

The genes are TRBV7-6 and TRBJ1-1; the D gene is possibly TRBD1 (6 bases). Per germline, CDR1 SGHVS and CDR2 FNYEAQ. The CDR3 totals 15 residues. Between the trimmed V and J ends, which lost 6 bases and 3 bases, there was a span of 17 bases. Here the CDR3 DNA reads TGTGCCAGCAGAGATACCCAGGGGCTGCACACTGAAGCTTTCTTT. Translating gives CASRDTQGLHTEAFF.

The chain has TRBV20-1 and TRBJ2-1; 11 nucleotides match TRBD2. With 0 bases clipped from V and 6 bases from J, the junction kept 10 bases outside the gene matches. The CDR3 is made up of 17 amino acids. The germline V gene encodes CDR1 DFQATT and CDR2 SNEGSKA (reference sequence). CDR3 DNA sequence: TGCAGTGCTAGAGATTTCTTGGGGACTAGCGGAACCAATGAGCAGTTCTTC. Protein sequence: CSARDFLGTSGTNEQFF.

In its sample, this clonotype was seen a few times. The V gene is TRBV6-2 or TRBV6-3, the J gene TRBJ2-3, with unresolved D. Between the trimmed V and J ends, which lost 7 bases and 4 bases, there was a span of 9 bases. This CDR3 region has 12 residues. Per the germline V gene, CDR1 is MNHEY and CDR2 is SVGEGT. The CDR3 is CASTPDPDTQYF. DNA of the CDR3: TGTGCCAGCACCCCGGATCCAGATACGCAGTATTTT.

This clonotype was found many times. The chain employs TRBV7-2 and TRBJ2-3; D not certain. This CDR3 contains 15 residues. V was cut by 3 bases and J by 2 bases, with 12 bases left in between. The germline V gene encodes CDR1 SGHTA and CDR2 FQGNSA. CDR3 amino acids: CASSLYKFFTDTQYF. DNA of the CDR3: TGTGCCAGCAGCTTGTACAAATTTTTCACAGATACGCAGTATTTT.

The rearrangement joins TRBV7-2 to TRBJ1-6; the D is unclear. V was cut by 4 bases and J by 5 bases, with 12 bases left in between. Germline CDR1 is SGHTA and CDR2 is FQGNSA. The CDR3 covers 15 residues. The CDR3 here is CASSSPPQNNSPLHF. CDR3 coding DNA: TGTGCCAGCAGCTCTCCCCCACAGAATAATTCACCCCTCCACTTT. Supplemented by reference TRBV7-2 and TRBJ1-6, the full variable domain reads GAGVSQSPSNKVTEKGKDVELRCDPISGHTALYWYRQSLGQGLEFLIYFQGNSAPDKSGLPSDRFSAERTGGSVSTLTIQRTQQEDSAVYLCASSSPPQNNSPLHFGNGTRLTVT.

The CDR3 sequence: CASSLQGGEETQYF. In DNA, the CDR3 is TGTGCCAGCAGCTTACAGGGAGGAGAAGAGACCCAGTACTTC. V usage is TRBV7-9 and J usage is TRBJ2-5, with D perhaps matching TRBD2 (6 bases). Trimming cost V 2 bases and J 3 bases, with 10 bases left between them. CDR1 is SEHNR, CDR2 FQNEAQ, per germline (reference sequence). The CDR3 has 14 residues.

The chain couples TRBV12-3 or TRBV12-4 to TRBJ2-3; D is perhaps TRBD2 (6 bases). The CDR3 spans 14 residues. V was cut by 8 bases and J by 1 base, with 13 bases left in between. This CDR3 is CASCRERGTDTQYF. In DNA, the CDR3 is TGTGCCAGCTGCCGGGAGCGGGGCACAGATACGCAGTATTTT.

This clonotype was counted a few times. The genes are TRBV2 and TRBJ2-7, with 9 bases matching TRBD2. Trimming took 10 bases from V and 6 from J; bases not matched to a gene: 13. The CDR3 loop spans 14 amino acids. Germline-derived CDR1 and CDR2 are SNHLY and FYNNEI. The CDR3 loop is CAIPAGAGGLEQYV. For the CDR3, the DNA is TGTGCCATCCCGGCGGGAGCGGGGGGCCTCGAGCAGTACGTC.

V and J are TRBV24-1 and TRBJ1-5, with D possibly being TRBD1 (5 bases). Per germline, CDR1 KGHDR and CDR2 SFDVKD. The V end lost 4 bases, the J end lost 6 bases, and 12 bases lay between the germline ends. The CDR3 is 14 amino acids. The CDR3: CATSDRGTIQPQHF. CDR3 sequence (DNA): TGTGCCACCAGTGACCGGGGGACCATTCAGCCCCAGCATTTT.

This clonotype has a handful of counts. The chain has TRBV6-1 and TRBJ2-7, with D tentatively TRBD1 or TRBD2 (5 bases each). V lost 4 bases and J lost 1, with 11 bases in between. CDR1 and CDR2 from the germline V gene are MNHNS and SASEGT. CDR3 length equals 14 residues. The CDR3 DNA follows: TGTGCCAGCAGTGGGGGGACCTATTCCTACGAGCAGTACGTC. Its protein product is CASSGGTYSYEQYV.

The V and J genes are TRBV4-3 and TRBJ2-7; TRBD1 or TRBD2 may be the D gene (5 bases each). The CDR3 is 15 amino acids. V was pared by 0 bases and J by 4 bases, with 13 bases between. In germline, CDR1 is LGHNA, CDR2 YSLEER. The CDR3 loop is CASSQDLGVGYEQYV. Written as DNA, the CDR3 is TGCGCCAGCAGCCAAGATCTGGGGGTAGGGTACGAGCAGTACGTC.

This clonotype was detected ten times or more. The chain employs TRBV7-2 and TRBJ2-7, with D perhaps being TRBD1 or TRBD2 (6 bases each). Trimming left V 3 bases short and J 5 bases short, with 17 bases between. CDR1 SGHTA and CDR2 FQGNSA come from the germline V gene. This CDR3 contains 15 residues. CDR3 sequence reads: CASSFLGRRGDEQYV. CDR3 in DNA: TGTGCCAGCAGCTTCCTTGGACGGAGGGGGGACGAGCAGTACGTC.

The chain links TRBV20-1 to TRBJ2-1, with 8 positions matching TRBD2. Losses at the gene ends were 0 bases for V and 8 bases for J; bases not matched to a gene: 12. This CDR3 has 16 residues. Germline CDR1 reads DFQATT; CDR2 reads SNEGSKA (reference sequence). CDR3 in amino acids: CSARDKGLGNWHEQFF. CDR3 sequence (DNA): TGCAGTGCTAGAGATAAGGGACTAGGTAATTGGCATGAGCAGTTCTTC.

With regard to this clonotype: At one of its ends the junction is not consistent with the germline gene, which may arise from a read error. The rearrangement uses TRBV5-1 and TRBJ1-1; weak D call: TRBD1 (6 bases). The CDR3 totals 16 residues. The germline V gene encodes CDR1 SGHRS and CDR2 YFSETQ. This CDR3 reads CASSLNRDTANTEAFF. The CDR3 DNA reads as TGCGCTAGCAGCTTAAACAGGGATACCGCCAACACTGAAGCTTTCTTT.

This rearrangement joins TRBV6-5 to TRBJ2-7; a weak D match, TRBD1 (5 bases). CDR1 is MNHEY and CDR2 is SVGAGI in the germline V gene. The V and J ends lost 2 bases and 4 bases respectively, with 15 bases between them. The CDR3 covers 15 residues. The chain's CDR3 is CASSYEVARGYEQYF. CDR3 coding DNA: TGTGCCAGCAGTTACGAGGTGGCAAGGGGATACGAGCAGTACTTC.